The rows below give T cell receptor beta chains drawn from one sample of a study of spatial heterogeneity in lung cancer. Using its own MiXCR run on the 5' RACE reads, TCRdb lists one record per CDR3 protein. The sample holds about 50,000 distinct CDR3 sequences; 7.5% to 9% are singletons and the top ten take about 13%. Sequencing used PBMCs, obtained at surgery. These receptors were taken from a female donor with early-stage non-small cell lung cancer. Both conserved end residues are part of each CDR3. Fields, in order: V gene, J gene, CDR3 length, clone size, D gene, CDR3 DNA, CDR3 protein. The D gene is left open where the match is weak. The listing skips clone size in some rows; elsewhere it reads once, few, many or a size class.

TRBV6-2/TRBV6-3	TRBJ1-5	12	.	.	TGTGCCAGCAGTTACGCTCTACGGCCCCAGCATTTT	CASSYALRPQHF
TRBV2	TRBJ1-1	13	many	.	TGTGCCAGCAAAGAGAGACAGTCCACTGAAGCTTTCTTT	CASKERQSTEAFF
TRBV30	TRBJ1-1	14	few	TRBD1	TGTGCCTGGAGTCAGGACAGGCTACTCACTGAAGCTTTCTTT	CAWSQDRLLTEAFF
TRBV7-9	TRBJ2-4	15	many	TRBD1	TGTGCCAGCAGCAATACTGGACAGGGCGAAAACATTCAGTACTTC	CASSNTGQGENIQYF
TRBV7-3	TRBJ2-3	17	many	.	TGTGCCAGCAGCGCCAGGAAGGGGCCTATGAGGACAGATACGCAGTATTTT	CASSARKGPMRTDTQYF
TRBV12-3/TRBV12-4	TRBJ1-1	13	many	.	TGTGCCAGCAGTTTAGCCGGGAACACTGAAGCTTTCTTT	CASSLAGNTEAFF
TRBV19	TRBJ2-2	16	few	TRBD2	TGTGCCAGTACCCTACCTCTGACTAGCGGCACCGGGGAGCTGTTTTTT	CASTLPLTSGTGELFF
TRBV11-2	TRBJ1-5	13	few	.	TGTGCCAGCAGCTTAGAGACAAATCAGCCCCAGCATTTT	CASSLETNQPQHF
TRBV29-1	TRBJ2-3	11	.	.	TGCAGCGTTGCGGGTACAGATACGCAGTATTTT	CSVAGTDTQYF
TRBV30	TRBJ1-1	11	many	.	TGTGCCTCAAGCATTTTAACTGAAGCTTTCTTT	CASSILTEAFF
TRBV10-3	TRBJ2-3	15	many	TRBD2	TGTGCCATCAGTCTAGCGGGGGGGCAATCAGATACGCAGTATTTT	CAISLAGGQSDTQYF
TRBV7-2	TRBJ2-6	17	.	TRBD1	TGTGCCAGCAACCATCCGGGACAGGGGAGAGGGGCCAACGTCCTGACTTTC	CASNHPGQGRGANVLTF
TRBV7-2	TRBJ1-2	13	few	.	TGTGCCAGCAGCTTAGCGATGGCAGGGGCGCGAACCTTC	CASSLAMAGARTF
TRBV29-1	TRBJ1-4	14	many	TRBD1	TGCAGCGCCGAGGGGGCTGGAACTAATGAAAAACTGTTTTTT	CSAEGAGTNEKLFF
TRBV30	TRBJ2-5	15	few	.	TGTGCCTGGAGGGTAGCGGGGACAGTCCAAGAGACCCAGTACTTC	CAWRVAGTVQETQYF
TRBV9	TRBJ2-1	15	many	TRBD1	TGTGCCAGCAGCGTAGGGGACAGAACAAACAATGAGCAGTTCTTC	CASSVGDRTNNEQFF
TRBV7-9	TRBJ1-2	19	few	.	TGTGCCAGCAGCTTATCCCCCGAGGCAGGGAGATCGTTGGCCTATGGCTACACCTTC	CASSLSPEAGRSLAYGYTF
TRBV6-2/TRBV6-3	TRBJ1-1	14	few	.	TGTGCCAGCAGTTACCCCTTAAAGACCACTGAAGCTTTCTTT	CASSYPLKTTEAFF